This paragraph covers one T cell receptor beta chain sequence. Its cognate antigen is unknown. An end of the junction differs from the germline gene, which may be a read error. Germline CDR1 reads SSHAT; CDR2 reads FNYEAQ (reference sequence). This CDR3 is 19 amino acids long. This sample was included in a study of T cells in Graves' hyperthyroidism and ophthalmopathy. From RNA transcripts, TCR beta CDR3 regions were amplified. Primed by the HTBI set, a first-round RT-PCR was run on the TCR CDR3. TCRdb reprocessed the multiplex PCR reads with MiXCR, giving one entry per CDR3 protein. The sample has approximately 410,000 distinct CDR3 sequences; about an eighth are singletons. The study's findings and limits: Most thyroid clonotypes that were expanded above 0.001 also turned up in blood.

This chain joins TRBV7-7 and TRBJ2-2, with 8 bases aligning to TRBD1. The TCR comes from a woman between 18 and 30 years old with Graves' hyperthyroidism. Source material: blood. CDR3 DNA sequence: TGTGCTAGCAGCTTAGGGGCTGGACGGCAGGGGGCGAGCACCGGGGAGCTGTTTTTT. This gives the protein CASSLGAGRQGASTGELFF.